The 7 T cell receptor beta chains below all came from one sample that was sequenced in a study of blood T cell repertoires in COVID-19. Clones were sequenced by immunoSEQ multiplex PCR, and TCRdb holds only the in-frame ones, with some missing. The table includes about 240,000 clones, roughly four fifths detected once. The sequencing input was peripheral blood. The receptors stem from a woman in her 70s with acute or convalescent COVID-19.

V gene TRBV28 combines with J gene TRBJ1-1; D possibly corresponds to TRBD1 (6 bases). Germline V gives CDR1 MDHEN, CDR2 SYDVKM. The V and J ends lost 7 bases and 0 bases respectively, with 12 bases between them. The CDR3 contains 14 residues. CDR3: CASTWGGVNTEAFF. The CDR3 bases are TGTGCCAGCACATGGGGGGGCGTGAACACTGAAGCTTTCTTT.

The chain links TRBV5-1 to TRBJ1-6; 9 nucleotides agree with TRBD1. Germline V gene sequence: CDR1 SGHRS, CDR2 YFSETQ. The J segment lost 10 bases and the V segment lost 3 bases, leaving 2 bases of the junction unmatched. CDR3 length equals 13 residues. CDR3 nucleotide sequence: TGCGCCAGCAGCTCGACAGGGGGATCACCCCTCCACTTT. Translation gives CASSSTGGSPLHF.

CDR3 amino acids: CASSYPGTAYGYTF. In nucleotides, the CDR3 is TGTGCCAGCAGTTACCCCGGGACAGCCTATGGCTACACCTTC. This rearrangement joins TRBV6-2 or TRBV6-3 to TRBJ1-2; 7 bases map to TRBD1. Germline assignment: CDR1 MNHEY and CDR2 SVGEGT. V shed 2 bases and J 4 bases; nucleotides not matched to a gene: 4. This CDR3 has 14 residues.

V is TRBV29-1 and J is TRBJ2-1; 12 bases map to TRBD2. V was clipped by 4 bases and J by 8 bases; unmatched bases: 6. Germline V gene data show CDR1 as SQVTM and CDR2 as ANQGSEA. The CDR3 length is 14 residues. CDR3 residues: CSVVASGGAHEQFF. The DNA of the CDR3 is TGCAGCGTTGTCGCTAGCGGGGGGGCGCATGAGCAGTTCTTC.

V is TRBV5-1 and J is TRBJ1-3, with D possibly matching TRBD1 (6 bases). Germline CDR1 is SGHRS and CDR2 is YFSETQ. V was clipped by 7 bases and J by 0 bases, with 14 bases between them. The CDR3 spans 15 residues. In nucleotides, the CDR3 is TGCGCCAGCTCCGCAGGGGTTAGCTCTGGAAACACCATATATTTT. This translates into CASSAGVSSGNTIYF.

The chain recombines TRBV29-1 with TRBJ1-5; 7 positions match TRBD1. With 7 bases clipped from V and 4 bases from J, the junction kept 10 bases outside the gene matches. The CDR3 consists of 14 residues. CDR1 and CDR2 (germline): SQVTM, ANQGSEA. Here the CDR3 reads CSAVTGTANQPQHF. The CDR3 coding sequence is TGCAGCGCCGTAACCGGGACAGCAAATCAGCCCCAGCATTTT.

This clone was detected a few times. The chain combines TRBV20-1 with TRBJ1-5; weak D call: TRBD1 (6 bases). Trimming cost V 6 bases and J 7 bases, with 10 bases left between them. Germline values: CDR1 DFQATT, CDR2 SNEGSKA (reference sequence). This CDR3 contains 11 residues. The CDR3 sequence is CSARGSQPQHF. CDR3 sequence (DNA): TGCAGTGCAAGGGGGTCCCAGCCCCAGCATTTT.